This T cell receptor beta chain was sequenced for a study of cytomegalovirus exposure and HLA in healthy donors. As concerns this clone: Its antigen remains unidentified.

Germline CDR1 MNHEY, CDR2 SMNVEV (reference sequence). The length of the CDR3 is 13 residues. The V end lost 3 bases, the J end lost 10 bases, and 12 bases lay between the germline ends. Primers: 60 Vbeta forward and 13 Jbeta reverse. Here immunoSEQ multiplex PCR was the method, and the copy in TCRdb shows in-frame clones only, minus some. The sample holds more than 95,000 clones. Findings and caveats of the study: TCR sequences were mostly rare, though some public TCRs occurred in many donors. Evidence from a later analysis indicated that most CMV-associated TCR beta chains looked HLA-restricted.

Sequenced material: PBMCs. The J gene is TRBJ2-2, the V gene TRBV27; TRBD2 might be the D (6 bases). The receptor's source is a man aged 40-49 years in good health and CMV-seronegative. The CDR3, as DNA: TGTGCCAGCAGTTTTTTATGGGAGGAGGAGCTGTTTTTT. Translation gives CASSFLWEEELFF.